This is a list of T cell receptor beta chains from one sample in a study of post-analysis software for immune sequencing data. TCRdb called the PCR reads again in MiXCR, with one record for every CDR3 protein. The sample includes approximately 770,000 distinct CDR3 sequences, about 43% of them seen just once. The specimen sequenced was blood. The source is a girl aged 10 to 17 with multiple sclerosis. CDR3s include the opening cysteine and the closing phenylalanine or tryptophan. The D gene is left open where the match is weak. A clone size is listed for some rows: how often the clone was seen (once, few, many), or a class if it is expanded.

J gene,D gene,V gene,clone size,CDR3 DNA,CDR3 protein
TRBJ2-6,.,TRBV28,.,TGTGCCAGCAGTTTACCAGCGGACCTCAGCTCTGGGGCCAACGTCCTGACTTTC,CASSLPADLSSGANVLTF
TRBJ2-7,TRBD2,TRBV4-2,.,TGTGCCAGCAGCCAAGCTCTAGCGGGATCCTACGAGCAGTACTTC,CASSQALAGSYEQYF
TRBJ1-2,TRBD1,TRBV10-3,.,TGTGCCATCAGTGGGACAGGGGGCGAGGATGGCTACACCTTC,CAISGTGGEDGYTF
TRBJ2-5,TRBD2,TRBV9,.,TGTGCCAGCAGCGAGACTAGCGGAGGAGAGTCCCAGTACTTC,CASSETSGGESQYF
TRBJ2-3,.,TRBV15,.,TGTGCCACCAGCCGAGATGAGGATACGCAGTATTTT,CATSRDEDTQYF
TRBJ2-7,.,TRBV7-2,.,TGTGCCAGCAGTTCTAGGAGCTCCTACGAGCAGTACTTC,CASSSRSSYEQYF
TRBJ2-3,TRBD2,TRBV11-2,.,TGTGCCAGCAGCTTAGAGCCGGGACTAGGGACAGATACGCAGTATTTT,CASSLEPGLGTDTQYF
TRBJ2-5,.,TRBV6-2/TRBV6-3,few,TGTGCCAGCAGTTACGGAAATAGCGGAGAGACCCAGTACTTC,CASSYGNSGETQYF
TRBJ2-3,TRBD1,TRBV10-3,few,TGTGCCATCAGCCAACAGGGGGCGGGGGGCACAGATACGCAGTATTTT,CAISQQGAGGTDTQYF
TRBJ1-2,TRBD1,TRBV20-1,.,TGCAGTGCTGTACAGGGGACCTATGGCTACACCTTC,CSAVQGTYGYTF
TRBJ1-2,.,TRBV18,.,TGTGCCAGCTCACCACCGGGCAGGGCATGGTATGGCTACACCTTC,CASSPPGRAWYGYTF
TRBJ2-4,.,TRBV3-1,.,TGTGCCAGCAGCCAAGATTGGGGACCGAAAAGTGACATTCAGTACTTC,CASSQDWGPKSDIQYF
TRBJ2-3,.,TRBV12-3/TRBV12-4,few,TGTGCCAGCGGCTTGGTCAGCACAGATACGCAGTATTTT,CASGLVSTDTQYF
TRBJ2-3,.,TRBV6-4,few,TGTGCCAGCAGTGACCCAGTAACAGATACGCAGTATTTT,CASSDPVTDTQYF
TRBJ2-1,.,TRBV6-6,.,TGTGCCAGCAGCAAACTGGGGGTGGCGGCCTCCTACAATGAGCAGTTCTTC,CASSKLGVAASYNEQFF
TRBJ2-3,TRBD2,TRBV29-1,few,TGCAGCGTCGCGACTAGCGGGAGTAGAGATACGCAGTATTTT,CSVATSGSRDTQYF
TRBJ2-4,.,TRBV4-2,.,TGTGCCAGCAGCCAAGAGGGTCAGGGATGGGCCAAAAACATTCAGTACTTC,CASSQEGQGWAKNIQYF
TRBJ2-5,.,TRBV11-2,few,TGTGCCAGCAGCTTGCTCGGGGCCCACGGAGAGACCCAGTACTTC,CASSLLGAHGETQYF
TRBJ2-2,.,TRBV7-2,.,TGTGCCAGCAGCTCGGGGAGTGGCACCGGGGAGCTGTTTTTT,CASSSGSGTGELFF
TRBJ1-6,.,TRBV12-3/TRBV12-4,.,TGTGCCAGCAGCTCACTCACGGGTGGTAATTCACCCCTCCACTTT,CASSSLTGGNSPLHF
TRBJ2-1,.,TRBV29-1,.,TGCAGCGTGACCCGTGAGGGGACCCATGAGCAGTTCTTC,CSVTREGTHEQFF
TRBJ2-3,.,TRBV7-2,few,TGTGCCAGCAGCTTACATAGGGCAGATACGCAGTATTTT,CASSLHRADTQYF
TRBJ2-2,.,TRBV6-1,.,TGTGCCATCGGGAGGGGGCGTCGGGGCACCGGGGAGCTGTTTTTT,CAIGRGRRGTGELFF
TRBJ2-3,TRBD2,TRBV10-2,.,TGCGCCAGCAGGGAAGGGACTAGCGGGGGTACGCAGTATTTT,CASREGTSGGTQYF
TRBJ1-3,TRBD1,TRBV12-3/TRBV12-4,.,TGTGCCAGCAGTGTAATCCGTGAGACAGGGACTGGAAACACCATATATTTT,CASSVIRETGTGNTIYF
TRBJ1-5,.,TRBV6-6,few,TGTGCCAGCAGTTACGAGGGGGATCAGCCCCAGCATTTT,CASSYEGDQPQHF
TRBJ2-4,.,TRBV29-1,.,TGCAGCGTTGGTAGTACAGGGTGGTACGAGCGGTACTTC,CSVGSTGWYERYF
TRBJ2-7,.,TRBV20-1,.,TGCAGTGCCCCGGGACAAGGTACCGAGCAGTACTTC,CSAPGQGTEQYF
TRBJ2-2,TRBD2,TRBV7-3,.,TGTGCCAGCAGCCAAGGACTAGCGGGAGGTACCGGGGAGCTGTTTTTT,CASSQGLAGGTGELFF